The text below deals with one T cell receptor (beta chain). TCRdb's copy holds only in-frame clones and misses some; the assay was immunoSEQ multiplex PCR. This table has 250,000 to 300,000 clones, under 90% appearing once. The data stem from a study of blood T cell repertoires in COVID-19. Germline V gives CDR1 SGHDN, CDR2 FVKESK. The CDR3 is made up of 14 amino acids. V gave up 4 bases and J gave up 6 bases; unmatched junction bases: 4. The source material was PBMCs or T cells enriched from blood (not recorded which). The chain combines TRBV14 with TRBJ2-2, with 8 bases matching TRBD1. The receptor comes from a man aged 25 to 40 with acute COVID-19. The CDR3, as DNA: TGTGCCAGCAGCCGGACAGGGTTGGCCGGGGAGCTGTTTTTT. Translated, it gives CASSRTGLAGELFF. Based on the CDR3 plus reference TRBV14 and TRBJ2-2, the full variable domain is EAGVTQFPSHSVIEKGQTVTLRCDPISGHDNLYWYRRVMGKEIKFLLHFVKESKQDESGMPNNRFLAERTGGTYSTLKVQPAELEDSGVYFCASSRTGLAGELFFGEGSRLTVL.